This T cell receptor beta chain was captured by sequencing in a study of cytomegalovirus exposure and HLA in healthy donors. Study-level findings and limits: A likely sequencing artifact accounted for one observed cluster of highly shared sequence variants. Earlier analysis found most TCR beta V segments productive about 87% or about 30% of the time.

Comment on this clone: The antigen is undetermined.

CDR3 length equals 16 residues. In germline, CDR1 is PRHDT, CDR2 FYEKMQ (reference sequence). V lost 5 bases and J lost 0, with 13 bases in between. Both 60 Vbeta primers and 13 Jbeta primers went into the PCR. As originally analysed: Later work found tens of millions of unique TCR beta chains, with 10 million to 14 million shared. Some clones are missing from TCRdb's copy, which holds only in-frame ones; the method was immunoSEQ multiplex PCR. V and J calls and clone size come straight from that table; D and trimming were deduced from the DNA. The profile shows about 170,000 clones, 80% of them singletons.

The chain employs TRBV13 and TRBJ1-4; D uncertain. Sequencing used PBMCs. The clonotype comes from a male donor in good health and CMV-seronegative. The CDR3 coding sequence is TGTGCCAGCAGCCGCGGACGGACTGCAACTAATGAAAAACTGTTTTTT. Translation gives CASSRGRTATNEKLFF.